The source of this T cell receptor (beta chain) is a study of T-cell reconstitution after alpha-beta-depleted transplantation in children. The V gene lost 6 bases and the J gene lost 2 bases, with 16 bases spanning the gap. In germline, CDR1 is DFQATT, CDR2 SNEGSKA (reference sequence). The CDR3 spans 14 residues. The library targeted TCRbeta and was prepared with unique molecular identifiers. TCRdb passed the PCR reads through MiXCR, listing each CDR3 protein once. The sample records hundreds of thousands of distinct CDR3 sequences, about 15% being singletons. This clonotype was counted at least ten times.

This TCR was recovered from a human donor who donated a stem cell graft to a child with acute myeloid leukemia. The material sequenced was PBMCs from the stem cell graft donor, taken from the stem cell graft. This sequence joins TRBV20-1 and TRBJ1-1; D perhaps matches TRBD1 (6 bases). The CDR3 bases are TGCAGTGCGCCCCCACAGGGAACCAACACTGAAGCTTTCTTT. As protein: CSAPPQGTNTEAFF.